Shown below are 10 T cell receptor beta chains from a single sample sequenced in a study of T cells in tumors after PD-1 blockade. The method was immunoSEQ multiplex PCR; TCRdb's version includes in-frame clones alone and lacks a portion of them. The data hold about 33,000 clones, with 78% observed a single time. The starting material was PBMCs, obtained before anti-PD-1 treatment. These receptors were obtained from a human donor with basal cell carcinoma.

This chain joins TRBV6-2 or TRBV6-3 and TRBJ2-3; no definite D call. CDR3 length: 13 residues. Germline V CDR1 and CDR2: MNHEY, SVGEGT. The V end lost 2 bases, the J end lost 5 bases, and 8 bases lay between the germline ends. In nucleotides, the CDR3 is TGTGCCAGCAGTTACGTTTTCGGAGATACGCAGTATTTT. Residues: CASSYVFGDTQYF.

The J gene is TRBJ2-7, the V gene TRBV11-3; D unclear. Germline loops: CDR1 SGHNT, CDR2 YENEEA. This CDR3 spans 13 amino acids. V gave up 0 bases and J gave up 6 bases, with 9 bases separating them. CDR3 nucleotides: TGTGCCAGCAGCTTAGAAAGGTCGACCGAGCAGTACTTC. Residues: CASSLERSTEQYF. The full variable domain, with the rest looked up from reference TRBV11-3 and TRBJ2-7, is EAGVVQSPRYKIIEKKQPVAFWCNPISGHNTLYWYLQNLGQGPELLIRYENEEAVDDSQLPKDRFSAERLKGVDSTLKIQPAELGDSAVYLCASSLERSTEQYFGPGTRLTVT.

The chain joins TRBV6-5 to TRBJ1-1, with TRBD1 matching 8 bases. This CDR3 has 14 amino acids. Germline CDR1 reads MNHEY; CDR2 reads SVGAGI. Trimming removed 6 bases from V and 1 base from J; junction bases left unmatched: 4. The CDR3 is CASRPGQANTEAFF. The CDR3 region has the DNA TGTGCCAGCAGACCGGGACAGGCGAACACTGAAGCTTTCTTT.

The J gene is TRBJ1-1, the V gene TRBV4-3; D not resolved. CDR1 and CDR2 from the germline V gene are LGHNA and YSLEER. V was clipped by 0 bases and J by 11 bases, with 16 bases between them. This CDR3 has 14 amino acids. CDR3 sequence reads: CASSQDVAYSGAFF. CDR3 in DNA: TGCGCCAGCAGCCAAGATGTAGCGTACTCCGGCGCTTTCTTT.

The chain joins TRBV24-1 to TRBJ1-5, with D unresolved. CDR1 and CDR2 from the germline V gene are KGHDR and SFDVKD. V was trimmed by 7 bases and J by 4 bases, leaving 7 bases between them. There are 12 residues in the CDR3. The chain's CDR3 is CATSGGNQPQHF. The CDR3 nucleotides are TGTGCCACCAGCGGCGGTAATCAGCCCCAGCATTTT.

This chain links TRBV2 with TRBJ2-6; D is ambiguous. Trimming stripped 6 bases from V and 0 bases from J, with 3 bases between. Germline CDR1 SNHLY, CDR2 FYNNEI. The CDR3 has 13 residues. CDR3 in DNA: TGTGCCAGCAGCAGCTCTGGGGCCAACGTCCTGACTTTC. Its translation is CASSSSGANVLTF.

The chain uses TRBV7-9 and TRBJ2-2; the match to TRBD1 covers 8 bases. With 5 bases clipped from V and 6 bases from J, the junction kept 5 bases outside the gene matches. The CDR3 sequence is 14 residues long. Germline values: CDR1 SEHNR, CDR2 FQNEAQ (reference sequence). The CDR3 DNA reads as TGTGCCAGCAGCGGGGGACAGGCCCCCGGGGAGCTGTTTTTT. The encoded protein is CASSGGQAPGELFF.

The rearrangement links TRBV21-1 to TRBJ1-5. TRBV21-1 is described as a pseudogene. This CDR3 has 14 amino acids. CDR3 loop: CASSKVLGNQPQHF. CDR3 nucleotide sequence: TGTGCCAGCAGCAAAGTACTGGGAAATCAGCCCCAGCATTTT.

V and J are TRBV30 and TRBJ1-1; TRBD1 aligns across 8 bases. Losses at the gene ends were 5 bases for V and 1 base for J; bases not matched to a gene: 3. Looked up from germline, CDR1 is GTSNPN and CDR2 is SVGIG (reference sequence). The length of the CDR3 is 13 residues. CDR3 amino acids: CAWYRGANTEAFF. As DNA, the CDR3 is TGTGCCTGGTACAGGGGGGCGAACACTGAAGCTTTCTTT.

The chain carries TRBV6-6 and TRBJ1-1; no clear D. This CDR3 region has 12 residues. V was pared by 6 bases and J by 11 bases, with 16 bases between. CDR1 is MNHNY and CDR2 is SVGAGI in the germline V gene (reference sequence). In DNA form, the CDR3 reads TGTGCCAGCAGGGTCGTCCCCGAGCAGGCTTTCTTT. Its translation is CASRVVPEQAFF.